This T cell receptor gamma chain was sequenced during a study of gamma-delta chains in newborns, infants, children. The overall study: Microbial exposure reportedly drives polyclonal innate γδ T cell expansion after birth.

The junction had 4 bases not matched to a gene; V was cut back by 0 bases and J by 5 bases. CDR3 size: 13 residues. From germline, CDR1 is VTNTFY and CDR2 YDVSTARD (reference sequence). TCRdb ran CATT on the reads. The sample lists over 500 gamma-chain clones, around 40% occurring once. Sequencing was done on a sample of blood. The receptor was derived from a child who was a newborn, infant or young child, either healthy, febrile or measles-vaccinated (not recorded which). V usage is TRGV3 and J usage is TRGJ1 or TRGJ2. TCRdb records no J gene; here it was assigned by comparing the DNA to germline. This CDR3 is CATWDRWHYKKLF. The CDR3 bases are TGTGCCACCTGGGACAGGTGGCATTATAAGAAACTCTTT.